This note documents a single TCR beta chain sequence. The data originate from a study of blood T cell repertoires in COVID-19. Looking at the study overall: COVID-19 samples from acute and convalescent phases originated in the United States, Italy and Spain. T cells, B-cell-depleted T cells, or PBMCs supplied cDNA or gDNA.

As handled by the study authors: How many nucleated cells were present was estimated from reference gene primer amplification. Measured with immunoSEQ multiplex PCR; TCRdb has only the in-frame clones, and not every one. V and J calls and clone size are given by that table; D and trimming were obtained from the DNA. The sample has roughly 25,000 clones; around four fifths are singletons. The Seattle patients, enrolled during active infection, were followed longitudinally. The germline CDR1 and CDR2 sequences are MNHNS and SASEGT. Between the trimmed V and J ends, which lost 1 base and 8 bases, there was a span of 11 bases. This CDR3 spans 13 amino acids.

The V call is TRBV6-1, the J call TRBJ1-2, with D perhaps matching TRBD1 (6 bases). The sample taken for sequencing was peripheral blood. The source is a woman aged 70-85 years with COVID-19, enrolled during active disease. Written as DNA, the CDR3 is TGTGCCAGCAGTGAAGACAGGGATCAAGGCTACACCTTC. It translates to CASSEDRDQGYTF.